This TCR beta chain was recorded in a study of blood T cell repertoires in COVID-19 (dated by TCRdb to the early 2020s). For the study in its entirety: Collaborator samples came from the United States, Italy and Spain and covered acute and convalescent phases of COVID-19. The dataset comprised deeply sampled blood TCRbeta repertoires from subjects exposed to, actively infected with, or recovered from COVID-19. The samples were drawn from two sources: the first 160 participants of the ongoing ImmuneRACE study, and 1,254 subjects contributed by 6 global collaborators. HLA class I and class II types, where available, came from metadata supplied by the sample provider rather than from assay-based typing. A de-identified subject ID, COVID-19 status, age in years and sex were almost always included in the sample metadata. The material from the prospective study consisted of cDNA or gDNA derived from T cells, B-cell-depleted T cells, or PBMCs. The repertoires were made available in a free public database intended to serve as a resource for research on the immune response to SARS-CoV-2. Findings and caveats that apply to the study as a whole: The quantity of clinical and demographic metadata differed by source and by participant and was supplied without curation.

Each collaborating institution followed its own protocols to collect whole blood in K2EDTA tubes. Collaborator samples were shipped for TCRbeta analysis as frozen whole blood, isolated PBMCs, or DNA extracted from either sample type. The germline V gene (reference sequence) yields LNHDA for CDR1 and SQIVND for CDR2. Germline trimming amounts to 3 bases on V and 3 bases on J, with 6 as the count of junction bases outside the gene matches. Inclusive of the bounding cysteine and phenylalanine, the CDR3 is 16 residues long. Only the CDR3 region is kept as DNA, spanning 48 bases read in frame from base 1. Remarks on this clone: Its antigen is unknown. The record has no base qualities; no much larger clone is one base away.

TCRbeta CDR3 regions were amplified from genomic DNA by means of the immunoSEQ Assay, a bias-controlled multiplex PCR. On the authors' methods: The number of nucleated cells in each sample was estimated by amplification of reference gene primers within the assay. Sequence reads were collapsed and filtered to measure the absolute abundance of every unique TCRbeta CDR3 rearrangement. For each sample, productive Simpson clonality was calculated as the square root of Simpson's diversity index across productive rearrangements. TCRdb re-hosts the immuneACCESS table, in-frame sequences only. Its copies lack some clones; in the studies checked, an unresolved V gene accounts for under half of them, and the cause for the rest is not known. The D gene and trimming were derived from the DNA, and the V and J assignments and clone size from that table. Across this sample there are about 60,000 clones, with 80% to 90% seen only once. The ten largest clones take up around 20% of the sample.

This clonotype was sampled from a woman older than 75 with active COVID-19. The rearrangement joined TRBV19 to TRBJ1-5; 9 central nucleotides agree with TRBD1. The sample consisted of peripheral blood. The CDR3 reads CASSIPDRGVNQPQHF. The bases read TGTGCCAGTAGTATCCCGGACAGGGGAGTCAATCAGCCCCAGCATTTT.